This T cell receptor beta chain was sequenced for a study of T cell responses to AZD1222 COVID-19 vaccine. Broader study findings: Baseline serostatus was positive in only a handful of AZD1222 recipients.

Sequencing used immunoSEQ multiplex PCR; TCRdb keeps in-frame clones, though not all of them. The sample has about 110,000 clones; under 95% are singletons. A note on this clone: Its target is unknown.

V was shortened by 10 bases and J by 4 bases, with 22 bases between the two germline ends. In germline, CDR1 is SNHLY, CDR2 FYNNEI. The CDR3 consists of 15 residues. This TCR derives from an adult in good health. The sample here was peripheral blood, taken on day 0 of AZD1222 vaccination. V and J are TRBV2 and TRBJ1-1; possible D gene TRBD1, 6 bases. The CDR3 DNA reads TGTGCCATTCAGAACTGGGGGGCCAGGAGCACTGAAGCTTTCTTT. Translation gives CAIQNWGARSTEAFF.